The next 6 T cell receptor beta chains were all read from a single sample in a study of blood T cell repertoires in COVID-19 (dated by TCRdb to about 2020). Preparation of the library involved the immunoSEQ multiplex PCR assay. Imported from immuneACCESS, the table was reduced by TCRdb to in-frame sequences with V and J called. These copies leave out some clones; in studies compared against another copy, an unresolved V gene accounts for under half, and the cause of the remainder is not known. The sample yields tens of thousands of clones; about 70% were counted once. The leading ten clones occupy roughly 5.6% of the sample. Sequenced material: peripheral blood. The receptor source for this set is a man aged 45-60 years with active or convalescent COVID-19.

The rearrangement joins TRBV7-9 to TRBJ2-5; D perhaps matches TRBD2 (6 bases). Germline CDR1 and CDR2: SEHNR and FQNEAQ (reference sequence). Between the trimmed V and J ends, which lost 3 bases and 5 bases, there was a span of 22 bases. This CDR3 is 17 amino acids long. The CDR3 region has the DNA TGTGCCAGCAGCTTTCCCCCTCAGACGTCTAGCGTGGAGACCCAGTACTTC. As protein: CASSFPPQTSSVETQYF.

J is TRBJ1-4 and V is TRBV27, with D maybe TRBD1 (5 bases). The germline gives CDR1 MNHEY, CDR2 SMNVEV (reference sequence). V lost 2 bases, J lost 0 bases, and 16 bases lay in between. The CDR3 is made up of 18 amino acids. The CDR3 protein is CASSLGRGRKATNEKLFF. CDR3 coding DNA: TGTGCCAGCAGTTTAGGGAGGGGCCGTAAAGCAACTAATGAAAAACTGTTTTTT. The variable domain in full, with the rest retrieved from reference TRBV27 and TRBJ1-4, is EAQVTQNPRYLITVTGKKLTVTCSQNMNHEYMSWYRQDPGLGLRQIYYSMNVEVTDKGDVPEGYKVSRKEKRNFPLILESPSPNQTSLYFCASSLGRGRKATNEKLFFGSGTQLSVL.

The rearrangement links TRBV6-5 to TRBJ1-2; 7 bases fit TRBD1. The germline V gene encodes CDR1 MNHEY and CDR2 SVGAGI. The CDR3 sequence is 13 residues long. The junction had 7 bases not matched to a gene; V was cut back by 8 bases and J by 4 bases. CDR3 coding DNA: TGTGCCAGCCGCGGAAGGGACAGCTATGGCTACACCTTC. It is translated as CASRGRDSYGYTF.

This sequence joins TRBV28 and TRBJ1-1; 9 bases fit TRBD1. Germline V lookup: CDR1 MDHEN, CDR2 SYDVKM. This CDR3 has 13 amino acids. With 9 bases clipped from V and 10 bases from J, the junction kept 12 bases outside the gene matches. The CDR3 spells CASHTGGGPGAFF. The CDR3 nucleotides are TGTGCCAGTCACACAGGGGGCGGGCCGGGAGCTTTCTTT.

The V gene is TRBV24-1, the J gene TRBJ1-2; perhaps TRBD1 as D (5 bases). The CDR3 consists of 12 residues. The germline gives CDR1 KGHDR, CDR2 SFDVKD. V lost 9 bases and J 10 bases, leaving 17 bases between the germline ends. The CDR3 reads CATLGEGNNYTF. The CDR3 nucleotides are TGTGCCACCCTTGGGGAGGGGAATAACTACACCTTC.

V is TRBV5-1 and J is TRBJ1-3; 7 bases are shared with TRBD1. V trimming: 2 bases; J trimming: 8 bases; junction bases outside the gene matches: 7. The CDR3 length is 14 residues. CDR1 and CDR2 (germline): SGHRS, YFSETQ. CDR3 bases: TGCGCCAGCAGCTTTAACGACAGGGAGGACACCATATATTTT. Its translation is CASSFNDREDTIYF. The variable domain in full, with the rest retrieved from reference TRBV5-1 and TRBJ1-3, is KAGVTQTPRYLIKTRGQQVTLSCSPISGHRSVSWYQQTPGQGLQFLFEYFSETQRNKGNFPGRFSGRQFSNSRSEMNVSTLELGDSALYLCASSFNDREDTIYFGEGSWLTVV.